A selection of T cell receptor beta chains follows, all from one sample in a study of T-cell memory formation after mild COVID-19. TCRdb itself ran the 5' RACE reads through MiXCR, one entry per CDR3 protein. The sample includes 95,000 to 120,000 distinct CDR3 sequences, around a fifth of them seen just once. Input material: PBMCs or a T cell subset sorted from them (not recorded which). Every receptor here comes from a man between 18 and 29 years old who had mild COVID-19 (a few samples of this study predate the infection). Cell type and time point are not known. CDR3s include the opening cysteine and the closing phenylalanine or tryptophan. D genes are given only for firm matches. Only some rows state a clone size, as once, few, many or a class for expanded clones.

j_gene,v_gene,len,d_gene,abundance,CDR3nt,CDR3aa
TRBJ2-7,TRBV2,14,TRBD2,few,TGTGCCGGATCTACGGGGGGTGAGTCCTACGAGCAGTACTTC,CAGSTGGESYEQYF
TRBJ2-2,TRBV4-3,18,TRBD2,NA,TGCGCCAGCAGCCAAGGGGCGGGGGGTTGGTTGGACACCGGGGAGCTGTTTTTT,CASSQGAGGWLDTGELFF
TRBJ1-5,TRBV7-8,13,NA,NA,TGTGCCAGCAGCACTGATCGGGTTCAGCCCCAGCATTTT,CASSTDRVQPQHF
TRBJ2-1,TRBV2,10,NA,NA,TGTGCCAGCACGGCGAATGAGCAGTTCTTC,CASTANEQFF
TRBJ2-3,TRBV5-5,18,NA,many,TGTGCCAGCAGCTCCACCCGGTGGGGGGGGCTCTTCACAGATACGCAGTATTTT,CASSSTRWGGLFTDTQYF
TRBJ1-1,TRBV13,15,NA,few,TGTGCCAGCAGCTTATCTGGCCCGGGGTCCACTGAAGCTTTCTTT,CASSLSGPGSTEAFF
TRBJ1-5,TRBV5-5,14,TRBD1,NA,TGTGCCAGCAGCTCTTTACAGGGGAACCAGCCCCAGCATTTT,CASSSLQGNQPQHF
TRBJ2-3,TRBV4-2,18,TRBD2,NA,TGTGCCAGCAGCCAGGGGACTAGCGGGGGGGCCCCCACAGATACGCAGTATTTT,CASSQGTSGGAPTDTQYF
TRBJ2-5,TRBV6-2/TRBV6-3,14,NA,few,TGTGCCAGCAGTTCAGGGATGGAACAAGAGACCCAGTACTTC,CASSSGMEQETQYF
TRBJ2-7,TRBV6-2/TRBV6-3,14,NA,few,TGTGCCAGCAGTTATGGACTGGGGGCCTACGAGCAGTACTTC,CASSYGLGAYEQYF
TRBJ2-1,TRBV11-2,15,NA,few,TGTGCCAGCAGCCGGTTCCGACTAGTCAGCGATGAGCAGTTCTTC,CASSRFRLVSDEQFF
TRBJ2-1,TRBV6-5,17,NA,NA,TGTGCCAGCAGTTACTCGAATTCTGGGTTTAATCGGGATGAGCAGTTCTTC,CASSYSNSGFNRDEQFF
TRBJ2-1,TRBV7-2,15,TRBD2,many,TGTGCCAGCAGCCACGGACTAGCGGGGAACAATGAGCAGTTCTTC,CASSHGLAGNNEQFF
TRBJ1-2,TRBV12-3/TRBV12-4,12,NA,few,TGTGCCAGCCTCGGACACCACTATGGCTACACCTTC,CASLGHHYGYTF
TRBJ2-2,TRBV5-1,18,NA,few,TGCGCCAGCAGCCCCCAATCCGGTGGCAATATCGGTCACGGGGAGCTGTTTTTT,CASSPQSGGNIGHGELFF
TRBJ2-1,TRBV20-1,16,TRBD2,NA,TGCAGTGCTCACCTTTGGACTAGCGGGGGGTATCCTGAGCAGTTCTTC,CSAHLWTSGGYPEQFF
TRBJ2-5,TRBV7-6,15,TRBD2,few,TGTGCCAGCAGCCCTTCGGGGGGGAGCAGGGAGACCCAGTACTTC,CASSPSGGSRETQYF
TRBJ2-1,TRBV9,15,NA,few,TGTGCCAGCAGCGCGGGGGGCCAAAGTTACAATGAGCAGTTCTTC,CASSAGGQSYNEQFF
TRBJ2-2,TRBV7-8,14,NA,NA,TGTGCCAGCAGGTCGGGGCAGTACACCGGGGAGCTGTTTTTT,CASRSGQYTGELFF
TRBJ2-7,TRBV7-9,13,NA,NA,TGTGCCAGCAGCTTAGCACAGAACTACGAGCAGTACTTC,CASSLAQNYEQYF
TRBJ1-1,TRBV6-1,15,NA,NA,TGTGCCAGCAGTGAAGCCTCCGAGGGGTACACTGAAGCTTTCTTT,CASSEASEGYTEAFF
TRBJ1-6,TRBV4-1,16,TRBD1,NA,TGCGCCAGCAGCCAAGTTCCCGACAGGGACAATTCACCCCTCCACTTT,CASSQVPDRDNSPLHF